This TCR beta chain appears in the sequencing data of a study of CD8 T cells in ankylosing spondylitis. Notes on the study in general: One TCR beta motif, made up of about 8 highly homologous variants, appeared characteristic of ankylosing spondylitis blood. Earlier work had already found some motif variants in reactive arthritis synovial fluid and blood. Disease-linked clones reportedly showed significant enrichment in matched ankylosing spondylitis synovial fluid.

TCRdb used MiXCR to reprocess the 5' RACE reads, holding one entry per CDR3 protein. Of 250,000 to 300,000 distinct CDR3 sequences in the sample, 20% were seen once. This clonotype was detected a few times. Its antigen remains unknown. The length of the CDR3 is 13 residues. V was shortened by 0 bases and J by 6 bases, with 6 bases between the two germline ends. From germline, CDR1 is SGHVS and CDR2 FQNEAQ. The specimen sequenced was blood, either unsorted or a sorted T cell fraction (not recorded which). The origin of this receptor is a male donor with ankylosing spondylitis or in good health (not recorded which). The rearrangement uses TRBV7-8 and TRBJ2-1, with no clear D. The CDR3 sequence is CASSLAGSNEQFF. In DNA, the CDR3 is TGTGCCAGCAGCTTAGCGGGTTCCAATGAGCAGTTCTTC. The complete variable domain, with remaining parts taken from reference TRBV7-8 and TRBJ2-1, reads GAGVSQSPRYKVAKRGQDVALRCDPISGHVSLFWYQQALGQGPEFLTYFQNEAQLDKSGLPSDRFFAERPEGSVSTLKIQRTQQEDSAVYLCASSLAGSNEQFFGPGTRLTVL.